The 29 T cell receptor beta chains presented below share a single source sample, sequenced in a study of cytomegalovirus exposure and HLA in healthy donors listed by TCRdb under 2017. Receptors were amplified or captured by the immunoSEQ multiplex PCR assay. A mixture of 60 forward primers for TCR Vbeta segments and 13 reverse primers for TCR Jbeta segments was used in the multiplex PCR. TCRdb took over this immuneACCESS table, retaining in-frame rearrangements with V and J assigned. Such tables are incomplete; in checked studies, under half of the missing clones stem from an unresolved V gene, and the remainder is unexplained. The sample has about 100,000 clones on record, approximately 79% of them singletons. The ten most abundant clones make up 5.8% of the sample. The sample comprised PBMCs. The receptor source for this set is a man aged 55 to 70 in good health and CMV-seropositive.

Written as DNA, the CDR3 is TGTGCCAGTAGTTGGACAGGATCAACTAATGAAAAACTGTTTTTT. It translates to CASSWTGSTNEKLFF. This chain connects TRBV19 to TRBJ1-4; 7 bases align to TRBD1. Germline V gives CDR1 LNHDA, CDR2 SQIVND (reference sequence). CDR3 length equals 15 residues. V dropped 5 bases and J dropped 0; count of bases not matched to a gene: 3. The full variable domain, rest sourced from reference TRBV19 and TRBJ1-4, is DGGITQSPKYLFRKEGQNVTLSCEQNLNHDAMYWYRQDPGQGLRLIYYSQIVNDFQKGDIAEGYSVSREKKESFPLTVTSAQKNPTAFYLCASSWTGSTNEKLFFGSGTQLSVL.

The chain carries TRBV6-1 and TRBJ1-3; 9 bases line up with TRBD1. CDR3 length: 17 residues. The junction had 7 bases not matched to a gene; V was cut back by 4 bases and J by 0 bases. Germline V gives CDR1 MNHNS, CDR2 SASEGT. CDR3 coding DNA: TGTGCCAGCAGTGGCCCCGGGACAGGGTTCTCTGGAAACACCATATATTTT. Encoded protein: CASSGPGTGFSGNTIYF.

The chain carries TRBV21-1 and TRBJ1-1. TRBV21-1 is designated a pseudogene. This CDR3 region has 13 residues. The CDR3 DNA reads TGTGCCGTACAGAGGGGGGGAGGCACTGAAGCTTTCTTT. Protein product: CAVQRGGGTEAFF.

The J gene is TRBJ2-3, the V gene TRBV6-5, with D unclear. CDR1 is MNHEY and CDR2 is SVGAGI in the germline V gene. V was trimmed by 0 bases and J by 3 bases, leaving 10 bases between them. CDR3 size: 15 residues. The CDR3 loop reads CASSYSGVRTDTQYF. CDR3 bases: TGTGCCAGCAGTTACTCGGGCGTTAGGACAGATACGCAGTATTTT.

The chain combines TRBV28 with TRBJ2-7; 11 nucleotides match TRBD1. The germline CDR1 and CDR2 sequences are MDHEN and SYDVKM. The trim removed 6 bases at V and 2 bases at J, leaving 6 bases unmatched. The CDR3 has 15 amino acids. CDR3 sequence (DNA): TGTGCCAGCAGCGCCGGGACAGGGGGGACCTACGAGCAGTACTTC. Translated: CASSAGTGGTYEQYF.

The chain is built from TRBV6-5 and TRBJ1-5; unclear D gene. Germline CDR1 MNHEY, CDR2 SVGAGI. This CDR3 is built from 16 residues. V gave up 4 bases and J gave up 0 bases, with 13 bases separating them. The DNA of the CDR3 is TGTGCCAGCAGTTGTATCCGGGAACCTAGCAATCAGCCCCAGCATTTT. Its translation is CASSCIREPSNQPQHF.

The gene calls are TRBV5-4 and TRBJ1-1; TRBD1 aligns across 8 bases. Per the germline V gene, CDR1 is SGHNT and CDR2 is YYREEE (reference sequence). The length of the CDR3 is 14 residues. The V gene end was trimmed by 0 bases and the J gene end by 6 bases; junction bases not matched to a gene: 4. Written as DNA, the CDR3 is TGTGCCAGCAGCTTGGCGCAGGGGGCCGCTGAAGCTTTCTTT. Its translation: CASSLAQGAAEAFF. Variable domain in full (rest from reference TRBV5-4 and TRBJ1-1): ETGVTQSPTHLIKTRGQQVTLRCSSQSGHNTVSWYQQALGQGPQFIFQYYREEENGRGNFPPRFSGLQFPNYSSELNVNALELDDSALYLCASSLAQGAAEAFFGQGTRLTVV.

This chain joins TRBV10-3 and TRBJ2-3, with 9 bases identical to TRBD2. The CDR3 is 13 residues long. The germline V gene encodes CDR1 ENHRY and CDR2 SYGVKD. V was clipped by 11 bases and J by 1 base; unmatched bases: 4. The CDR3 sequence is CAAIAGGTDTQYF. As DNA, the CDR3 is TGTGCCGCCATAGCGGGGGGCACAGATACGCAGTATTTT.

V usage is TRBV6-5 and J usage is TRBJ2-3, with TRBD1 as a possible D gene (6 bases). V was shortened by 4 bases and J by 4 bases, with 9 bases between the two germline ends. From germline, CDR1 is MNHEY and CDR2 SVGAGI. The CDR3 runs 13 residues. The CDR3 DNA reads TGTGCCAGCAGTTCAGGGGTAGCAGATACGCAGTATTTT. This gives the protein CASSSGVADTQYF.

CDR3 bases: TGTGCCAGCTCACCACGGACAGCGCCGCAAGAGACCCAGTACTTC. It translates to CASSPRTAPQETQYF. The chain is built from TRBV18 and TRBJ2-5; possible D gene TRBD1, 6 bases. Trimming cost V 1 base and J 2 bases, with 11 bases left between them. From germline, CDR1 is KGHSH and CDR2 LQKENI. This CDR3 has 15 amino acids.

This clone was recorded many times. This chain connects TRBV29-1 to TRBJ2-7; 7 bases align to TRBD1. This CDR3 comprises 13 residues. Unmatched junction bases numbered 7, after V lost 5 bases and J lost 3 bases. Germline V gene sequence: CDR1 SQVTM, CDR2 ANQGSEA. DNA of the CDR3: TGCAGCGTTTTTGGACAGGCAAGCTACGAGCAGTACTTC. It codes for CSVFGQASYEQYF.

Notes on this clone: Germline and junction disagree at one end, which may indicate a read error. This chain joins TRBV4-1 and TRBJ1-5; 8 nucleotides agree with TRBD1. Germline V CDR1 and CDR2: MGHRA, YSYEKL. This CDR3 comprises 13 residues. The CDR3 nucleotides are TGTGCCAGCAGCTTAGGACAGGGACGGCCCCAGCATTTT. Protein: CASSLGQGRPQHF.

This clone was found a few times. This same CDR3 is encoded by further DNA sequences in the sample. This chain uses TRBV6-1 with TRBJ2-7; the match to TRBD1 covers 9 bases. The CDR3 has 15 residues. V was clipped by 2 bases and J by 3 bases; unmatched bases: 5. Germline CDR1 reads MNHNS; CDR2 reads SASEGT. CDR3 sequence reads: CASSEMGQGFYEQYF. The DNA for the CDR3 is TGTGCCAGCAGTGAAATGGGACAGGGATTCTACGAGCAGTACTTC.

This sequence joins TRBV30 and TRBJ2-7; D may be TRBD2 (5 bases). Germline lookup yields CDR1 GTSNPN and CDR2 SVGIG (reference sequence). V gave up 0 bases and J gave up 3 bases, with 9 bases separating them. This CDR3 has 13 residues. CDR3 DNA: TGTGCCTGGAGTGTAGAACGGGGCTACGAGCAGTACTTC. This gives the protein CAWSVERGYEQYF. Full variable domain (outside the CDR3, taken from reference TRBV30 and TRBJ2-7): SQTIHQWPATLVQPVGSPLSLECTVEGTSNPNLYWYRQAAGRGLQLLFYSVGIGQISSEVPQNLSASRPQDRQFILSSKKLLLSDSGFYLCAWSVERGYEQYFGPGTRLTVT.

This chain links TRBV19 with TRBJ2-3, with TRBD2 as a possible D gene (7 bases). Trimming stripped 5 bases from V and 7 bases from J, with 19 bases between. The germline V gene has CDR1 LNHDA and CDR2 SQIVND (reference sequence). CDR3 length equals 15 residues. The CDR3 coding sequence is TGTGCCAGTAGTCCCAAGTGGGGGGGGGCACATACGCAGTATTTT. This encodes CASSPKWGGAHTQYF.

This sequence joins TRBV7-2 and TRBJ1-4; 9 bases are shared with TRBD1. With 2 bases clipped from V and 7 bases from J, the junction kept 5 bases outside the gene matches. This CDR3 region has 15 residues. The germline CDR1 and CDR2 sequences are SGHTA and FQGNSA. CDR3 loop: CASSLNGQGTEKLFF. The CDR3 DNA is TGTGCCAGCAGCTTAAACGGACAGGGGACTGAAAAACTGTTTTTT.

This clone was seen just once. This rearrangement joins TRBV10-3 to TRBJ1-1, with D unclear. Between the trimmed V and J ends, which lost 7 bases and 2 bases, there was a span of 14 bases. The CDR3 is 14 residues long. The germline V gene has CDR1 ENHRY and CDR2 SYGVKD. The CDR3 DNA is TGTGCCATCATGAGGGCCTCAGGTAACACTGAAGCTTTCTTT. Translating it yields CAIMRASGNTEAFF.

This clone was recorded a few times. The CDR3 region has the DNA TGTGCCAGCAGCCACCCAACGGCGGTGGGGCGTGAAGCTTTCTTT. This codes for CASSHPTAVGREAFF. V usage is TRBV14 and J usage is TRBJ1-1; D might be TRBD1 (5 bases). The CDR3 runs 15 residues. Germline V CDR1 and CDR2: SGHDN, FVKESK. The V gene lost 3 bases and the J gene lost 7 bases, with 18 bases spanning the gap.

This clone was seen a single time. J is TRBJ2-7 and V is TRBV6-6; TRBD2 agrees at 11 bases. Germline V gene data show CDR1 as MNHNY and CDR2 as SVGAGI (reference sequence). Trimming cost V 7 bases and J 5 bases; bases outside gene matches: 10. The CDR3 extends over 15 amino acids. CDR3 nucleotide sequence: TGTGCCAGCACCTACTCCTCTAGCGGGGGGAACGAGCAGTACTTC. It is translated as CASTYSSSGGNEQYF.

V is TRBV7-2 and J is TRBJ1-2; D possibly corresponds to TRBD1 (6 bases). Per the germline V gene, CDR1 is SGHTA and CDR2 is FQGNSA. Deletions cut 5 bases from V and 2 bases from J, with 12 bases between. The CDR3 runs to 14 residues. The CDR3 coding sequence is TGTGCCAGCAGCCCCGGGACAACCAACTATGGCTACACCTTC. Translated: CASSPGTTNYGYTF.

This clone is a singleton in its sample. The chain joins TRBV19 to TRBJ1-3, with 7 bases aligning to TRBD1. Per germline, CDR1 LNHDA and CDR2 SQIVND (reference sequence). CDR3 size: 15 residues. J lost 1 base, V lost 5 bases, and 5 bases had no gene match. The CDR3 here is CASSRRTGSGNTIYF. CDR3 DNA sequence: TGTGCCAGTAGTCGAAGGACAGGATCTGGAAACACCATATATTTT.

V usage is TRBV5-4 and J usage is TRBJ2-3, with D possibly being TRBD1 (5 bases). The J call is doubtful: the DNA matches TRBJ1-5 better. The germline V gene encodes CDR1 SGHNT and CDR2 YYREEE (reference sequence). This CDR3 region has 14 residues. The CDR3 DNA sequence: TGTGCCAGCCGCAGGGACTCTAGCACAGATACGCAGCATTTT. Its protein is CASRRDSSTDTQHF.

This clone was counted a few times. An end of the junction differs from the germline gene, which may be a read error. The rearrangement joins TRBV7-9 to TRBJ1-1; D perhaps matches TRBD1 (5 bases). The CDR3 is 13 amino acids. The germline CDR1 and CDR2 sequences are SEHNR and FQNEAQ (reference sequence). CDR3 amino acids: CSSSQGTNTEAFF. Written as DNA, the CDR3 is TGTTCCAGCAGCCAGGGAACGAACACTGAAGCTTTCTTT.

Regarding this clone: The same CDR3 is also encoded by other DNA sequences in this sample. The rearrangement joins TRBV6-5 to TRBJ2-7, with D hard to call. The CDR3 consists of 14 residues. Germline CDR1 and CDR2: MNHEY and SVGAGI. V lost 0 bases, J lost 0 bases, and 6 bases lay in between. The CDR3 loop is CASSYSASSYEQYF. The DNA of the CDR3 is TGTGCCAGCAGTTACTCGGCTAGCTCCTACGAGCAGTACTTC.

The chain couples TRBV2 to TRBJ2-3; TRBD2 agrees at 13 bases. CDR1 is SNHLY and CDR2 is FYNNEI in the germline V gene. The CDR3 is 15 amino acids. Trimming removed 6 bases from V and 9 bases from J; junction bases left unmatched: 9. The CDR3 loop is CASRHGTSGEVTQYF. CDR3 sequence (DNA): TGTGCCAGCAGGCACGGGACTAGCGGGGAGGTGACGCAGTATTTT.

This chain joins TRBV2 and TRBJ2-7; 7 bases are shared with TRBD1. The V segment lost 6 bases and the J segment 4 bases; nucleotides outside the gene matches: 6. The CDR3 runs 13 residues. Germline V gene sequence: CDR1 SNHLY, CDR2 FYNNEI. The CDR3 here is CASSQGVSYEQYF. CDR3 DNA sequence: TGTGCCAGCAGCCAGGGGGTATCGTACGAGCAGTACTTC.

This clone was seen once. The V call is TRBV10-3, the J call TRBJ2-7; D may be TRBD1 (7 bases). Germline CDR1 ENHRY, CDR2 SYGVKD. The CDR3 loop spans 14 amino acids. The V end was cut by 6 bases, the J end by 1 base, with 13 bases between. The CDR3 nucleotides are TGTGCCATCAGGCAGGGGGGAAAATCCTACGAGCAGTACTTC. This translates into CAIRQGGKSYEQYF.

This clone has more than one count but fewer than ten. This chain links TRBV6-5 with TRBJ2-2, with D tentatively TRBD1 (5 bases). The CDR3 consists of 14 residues. Looked up from germline, CDR1 is MNHEY and CDR2 is SVGAGI. Trimming pared 7 bases from V and 3 bases from J, leaving 12 bases between. In DNA, the CDR3 is TGTGCCAGCACCCTAGGGGTCCACACCGGGGAGCTGTTTTTT. It encodes CASTLGVHTGELFF.

The chain joins TRBV5-1 to TRBJ2-3, with 12 bases fitting TRBD1. V dropped 0 bases and J dropped 2; count of bases not matched to a gene: 4. Germline V gene data show CDR1 as SGHRS and CDR2 as YFSETQ. The CDR3 length is 17 residues. The CDR3 sequence: CASSLGGTGGITDTQYF. CDR3 sequence (DNA): TGCGCCAGCAGCTTGGGGGGGACAGGGGGCATCACAGATACGCAGTATTTT. The entire variable domain, with the rest obtained from reference TRBV5-1 and TRBJ2-3, is as follows: KAGVTQTPRYLIKTRGQQVTLSCSPISGHRSVSWYQQTPGQGLQFLFEYFSETQRNKGNFPGRFSGRQFSNSRSEMNVSTLELGDSALYLCASSLGGTGGITDTQYFGPGTRLTVL.